This TCR beta chain was identified during a study of identical twins. This clonotype appeared a few times. What it binds is not known. The donor group consisted entirely of healthy Caucasians. A single record per CDR3 protein comes from TCRdb applying MiXCR to the 5' RACE reads. The sample yields about 890,000 distinct CDR3 sequences, around an eighth seen once. Points from the study as a whole: Out-of-frame TCR alpha sharing in monozygotic twins exceeded recombination model predictions. Without tracking the same donors, conclusions rested on cross-sectional statistical analysis. Abundant beta clonotypes from cord blood bore fewer insertions; memory repertoires lacked this pattern.

The data were also submitted as part of a second study, on yellow fever vaccine responses in identical twins.

The sequencing sample was made of PBMCs. The origin of this receptor is a young woman in good health.

The CDR3 here is CSASLGGNRGGGYEKLFF. The CDR3 nucleotides read TGCAGTGCTAGCCTGGGAGGGAACAGGGGTGGTGGGTATGAAAAACTGTTTTTT. The chain has TRBV20-1 and TRBJ1-4, with 7 bases identical to TRBD1. The CDR3 consists of 18 residues. Germline CDR1 is DFQATT and CDR2 is SNEGSKA (reference sequence). Trimming took 3 bases from V and 6 from J; bases not matched to a gene: 19.